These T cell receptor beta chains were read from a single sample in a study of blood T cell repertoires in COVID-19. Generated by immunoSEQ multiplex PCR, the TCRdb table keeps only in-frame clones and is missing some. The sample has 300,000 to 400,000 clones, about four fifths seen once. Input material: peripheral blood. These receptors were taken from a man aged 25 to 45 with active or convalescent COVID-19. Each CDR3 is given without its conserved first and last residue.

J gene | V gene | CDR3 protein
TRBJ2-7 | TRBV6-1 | ASSEGPPEEQY
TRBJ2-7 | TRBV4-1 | ASSQVQASRSEQY
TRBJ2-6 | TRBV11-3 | ASNSDRSYSGANVLT
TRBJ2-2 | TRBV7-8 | ASSVTGVGELF
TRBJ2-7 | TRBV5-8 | ASSFTSGVYEQY
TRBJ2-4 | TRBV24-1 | ATSDLRRSGGIQY
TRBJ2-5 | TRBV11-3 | ASRRTEGGQETQY
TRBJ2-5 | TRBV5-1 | ASSYGQGRETQY
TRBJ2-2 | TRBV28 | ASELNTGELF
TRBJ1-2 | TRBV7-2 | ASSLGLGQYLQGAYGYT
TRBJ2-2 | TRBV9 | ASSVGGQGFTGELF
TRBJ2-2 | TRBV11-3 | ASSLLYGTGNTGELF
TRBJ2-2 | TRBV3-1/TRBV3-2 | ASRQGRNTGELF
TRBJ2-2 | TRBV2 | ASSDGAGRLSGELF
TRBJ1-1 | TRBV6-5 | ASSYIQTRANTEAF
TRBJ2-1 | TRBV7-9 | ASSSWRDNEQF
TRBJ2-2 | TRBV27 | ASSWDFLNTGELF
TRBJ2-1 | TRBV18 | ASSPWTAENNEQF
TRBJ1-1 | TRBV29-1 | SVERDRMNTEAF
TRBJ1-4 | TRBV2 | ASRQGSDYEKLF
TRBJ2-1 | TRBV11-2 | ASSLNRDNEQF
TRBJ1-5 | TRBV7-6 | ASSLSRGLNQPQH
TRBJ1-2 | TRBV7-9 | ASSHLTGEDYGYT
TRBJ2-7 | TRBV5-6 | ASSPPGQGYEQY
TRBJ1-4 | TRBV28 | ASRLTGQEGKLF
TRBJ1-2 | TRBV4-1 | ASSQFVGRQAENYGYT